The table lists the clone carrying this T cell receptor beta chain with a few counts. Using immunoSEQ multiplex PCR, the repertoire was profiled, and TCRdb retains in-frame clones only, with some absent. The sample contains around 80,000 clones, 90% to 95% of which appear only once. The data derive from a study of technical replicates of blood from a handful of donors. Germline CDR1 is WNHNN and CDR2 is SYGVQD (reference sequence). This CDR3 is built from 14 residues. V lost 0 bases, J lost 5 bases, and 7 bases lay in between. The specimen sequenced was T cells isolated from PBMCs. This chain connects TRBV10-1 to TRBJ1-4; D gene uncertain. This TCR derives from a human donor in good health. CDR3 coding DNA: TGCGCCAGCAGTGAGTCTACAGAAAATGAAAAACTGTTTTTT. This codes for CASSESTENEKLFF.